Listed here are 17 T cell receptor beta chains from one sample, sequenced in a study of monozygotic twins with cystic fibrosis. Sequencing used immunoSEQ multiplex PCR; TCRdb keeps in-frame clones, though not all of them. The repertoire holds around 15,000 clones, with over 75% as singletons. What was sequenced was blood. Source of these receptors: a boy under 18 with cystic fibrosis.

The chain carries TRBV11-2 and TRBJ2-7; the D gene is possibly TRBD2 (5 bases). CDR1 and CDR2 from the germline V gene are SGHAT and FQNNGV. The V end was cut by 4 bases, the J end by 1 base, with 14 bases between. CDR3 length: 15 residues. CDR3 sequence (DNA): TGTGCCAGCAGCTCAAGGGAGCGACCATCCTACGAGCAGTACTTC. It codes for CASSSRERPSYEQYF.

The chain recombines TRBV7-8 with TRBJ1-2; TRBD1 might be the D (5 bases). Germline V CDR1 and CDR2: SGHVS, FQNEAQ. The CDR3 runs to 18 residues. The germline V and J ends were trimmed by 4 bases and 5 bases, with 26 bases remaining between them. The CDR3 DNA is TGTGCCAGCAGCTCAATAGCAGGGCCGCGCTCCTCCGAATATGGCTACACCTTC. Protein sequence: CASSSIAGPRSSEYGYTF.

The J gene is TRBJ1-3, the V gene TRBV30; D gene unclear. CDR3 size: 13 residues. V lost 0 bases to trimming and J lost 5 bases, with 8 bases between them. Per the germline V gene, CDR1 is GTSNPN and CDR2 is SVGIG (reference sequence). The CDR3 loop is CAWSVNSRNTIYF. CDR3 nucleotide sequence: TGTGCCTGGAGTGTAAACAGCCGAAACACCATATATTTT.

This sequence joins TRBV5-5 and TRBJ1-2; 10 nucleotides align to TRBD1. CDR3 length: 18 residues. Germline values: CDR1 SGHKS, CDR2 YYEKEE (reference sequence). Losses at the gene ends were 2 bases for V and 5 bases for J; bases not matched to a gene: 15. CDR3 DNA: TGTGCCAGCAGCTTTTTGGGTGTTGGACAGGGGGTCAGTTATGGCTACACCTTC. It is translated as CASSFLGVGQGVSYGYTF.

The J gene is TRBJ1-2, the V gene TRBV14, with 9 positions matching TRBD1. Unmatched junction bases numbered 5, after V lost 4 bases and J lost 2 bases. The CDR3 runs 15 residues. The V gene's germline CDR1 is SGHDN and CDR2 FVKESK. In DNA, the CDR3 is TGTGCCAGCAGCCGTTGGGACAGGGCAAACTATGGCTACACCTTC. This gives the protein CASSRWDRANYGYTF.

The chain carries TRBV19 and TRBJ2-1, with 10 nucleotides matching TRBD2. This CDR3 contains 16 residues. Germline assignment: CDR1 LNHDA and CDR2 SQIVND (reference sequence). The V segment lost 6 bases and the J segment 7 bases; nucleotides outside the gene matches: 12. The CDR3 DNA reads TGTGCCAGTAGGCGAGGGGCTAGCGGGGGTATGAATGAGCAGTTCTTC. Residues: CASRRGASGGMNEQFF.

This clone was picked up one time. V gene TRBV28 combines with J gene TRBJ1-2; D is undetermined. Germline V gene sequence: CDR1 MDHEN, CDR2 SYDVKM. Trimming left V 5 bases short and J 2 bases short, with 9 bases between. The CDR3 totals 13 residues. The CDR3 loop reads CASSLHRNYGYTF. CDR3 in DNA: TGTGCCAGCAGTCTGCACAGAAACTATGGCTACACCTTC.

The V and J genes are TRBV21-1 and TRBJ1-1. TRBV21-1 is classified as a pseudogene. The CDR3 runs 16 residues. Written as DNA, the CDR3 is TGTGCCAGCAGCCCCCGGTGGAGGCCGACGAACACTGAAGCTTTCTTT. The encoded protein is CASSPRWRPTNTEAFF.

This chain connects TRBV5-1 to TRBJ2-5, with 7 bases that match TRBD1. The CDR3 totals 17 residues. Trimming removed 0 bases from V and 2 bases from J; junction bases left unmatched: 10. In germline, CDR1 is SGHRS, CDR2 YFSETQ. In nucleotides, the CDR3 is TGCGCCAGCAGCTTGGGGCGAGACAGGGCTCCTCAAGAGACCCAGTACTTC. Translation: CASSLGRDRAPQETQYF.

The gene calls are TRBV9 and TRBJ1-2, with 8 bases fitting TRBD1. Germline V gene sequence: CDR1 SGDLS, CDR2 YYNGEE. V shed 2 bases, J shed 7 bases, and the junction held 7 bases outside the gene matches. This CDR3 has 14 residues. The CDR3 region is CASSVSPGGGGYTF. The DNA for the CDR3 is TGTGCCAGCAGCGTCTCTCCAGGGGGCGGTGGCTACACCTTC. The whole variable domain, remainder taken from reference TRBV9 and TRBJ1-2, is DSGVTQTPKHLITATGQRVTLRCSPRSGDLSVYWYQQSLDQGLQFLIQYYNGEERAKGNILERFSAQQFPDLHSELNLSSLELGDSALYFCASSVSPGGGGYTFGSGTRLTVV.

The rearrangement uses TRBV19 and TRBJ1-2; 8 bases are a match to TRBD1. This CDR3 spans 13 amino acids. V was clipped by 7 bases and J by 3 bases; unmatched bases: 4. Germline V lookup: CDR1 LNHDA, CDR2 SQIVND (reference sequence). The CDR3 sequence is CASKRQGHYGYTF. Here the CDR3 DNA reads TGTGCCAGTAAAAGACAGGGGCACTATGGCTACACCTTC.

This sequence joins TRBV5-6 and TRBJ1-5; 7 bases align to TRBD1. The CDR3 consists of 15 residues. V gave up 0 bases and J gave up 2 bases; unmatched junction bases: 2. Germline CDR1 and CDR2: SGHDT and YYEEEE. The CDR3 DNA sequence: TGTGCCAGCAGCTTGGGACAGGGCCGCAATCAGCCCCAGCATTTT. Protein product: CASSLGQGRNQPQHF.

The table lists this clone with a count of one. The J gene is TRBJ2-1, the V gene TRBV1; the table assigns TRBD2, which was not confirmed against the DNA. TRBV1 is a pseudogene segment. The length of the CDR3 is 19 residues. Here the CDR3 reads CTSSPTGLAGPSSYNEQFF. Written as DNA, the CDR3 is TGCACCAGCAGCCCGACGGGACTAGCGGGGCCTAGCTCCTACAATGAGCAGTTCTTC.

The V call is TRBV4-1, the J call TRBJ1-5, with TRBD1 as a possible D gene (5 bases). There are 16 residues in the CDR3. The V gene's germline CDR1 is MGHRA and CDR2 YSYEKL. Trimming shortened V by 0 bases and J by 7 bases, and 16 bases separated the two germline ends. CDR3 in DNA: TGCGCCAGCAGCCAAGATCGGAGATCGAGGGACCAGCCCCAGCATTTT. This codes for CASSQDRRSRDQPQHF.

The V gene is TRBV5-1, the J gene TRBJ1-5; a weak D match, TRBD1 (5 bases). Per germline, CDR1 SGHRS and CDR2 YFSETQ. The length of the CDR3 is 14 residues. The V and J ends lost 4 bases and 4 bases respectively, with 12 bases between them. The CDR3 bases are TGCGCCAGCAGCATCGGGACGGCGAATCAGCCCCAGCATTTT. Translation gives CASSIGTANQPQHF.

V gene TRBV20-1 combines with J gene TRBJ2-3; D is unclear. The CDR3 runs to 11 residues. Germline V gene lookup returns CDR1 DFQATT and CDR2 SNEGSKA (reference sequence). In DNA, the CDR3 is TGCAGCGTACTCATCCCAGATACGCAGTATTTT. This sequence encodes CSVLIPDTQYF.

This clone was seen more than once but under ten times. One junction end disagrees with the germline gene, perhaps due to a read error. The chain carries TRBV28 and TRBJ1-1; no clear D. The CDR3 is 12 amino acids. In germline, CDR1 is MDHEN, CDR2 SYDVKM. The CDR3 sequence is CASSGQTAEAFF. CDR3 DNA: TGTGCCAGCAGCGGCCAAACAGCTGAGGCTTTCTTT. Drawing the rest from reference TRBV28 and TRBJ1-1, the complete variable domain is DVKVTQSSRYLVKRTGEKVFLECVQDMDHENMFWYRQDPGLGLRLIYFSYDVKMKEKGDIPEGYSVSREKKERFSLILESASTNQTSMYLCASSGQTAEAFFGQGTRLTVV.